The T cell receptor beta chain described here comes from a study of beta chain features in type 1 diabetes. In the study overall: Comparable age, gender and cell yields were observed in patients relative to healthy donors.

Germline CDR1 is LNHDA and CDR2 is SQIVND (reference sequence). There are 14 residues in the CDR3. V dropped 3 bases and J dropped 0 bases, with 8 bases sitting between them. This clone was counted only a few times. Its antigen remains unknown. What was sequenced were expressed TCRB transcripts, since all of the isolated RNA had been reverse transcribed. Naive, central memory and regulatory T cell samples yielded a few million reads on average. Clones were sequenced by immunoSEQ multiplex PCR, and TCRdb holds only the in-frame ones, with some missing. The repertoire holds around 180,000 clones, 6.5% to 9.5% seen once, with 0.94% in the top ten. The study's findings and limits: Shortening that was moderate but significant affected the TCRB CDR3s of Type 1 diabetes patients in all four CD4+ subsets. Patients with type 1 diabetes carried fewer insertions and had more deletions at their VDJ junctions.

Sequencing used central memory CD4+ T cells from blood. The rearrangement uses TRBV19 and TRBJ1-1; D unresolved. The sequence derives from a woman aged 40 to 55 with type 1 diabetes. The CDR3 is CASSINRMNTEAFF. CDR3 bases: TGTGCCAGTAGTATTAACAGAATGAACACTGAAGCTTTCTTT.